This passage covers 17 T cell receptor beta chains from one sample sequenced in a study of vaccination effects on CD4 cells after COVID-19. These receptors have no known antigen. Before sequencing took place, the ViraFEST assay used viral peptide pools to expand antigen-specific CD4+ T cells. Subsequent to 10 days of culture, CD4+ T cells were isolated. Nucleocapsid antibody tests were negative, and the vaccine recipients had no prior SARS-CoV-2 infection. Data came from immunoSEQ multiplex PCR; TCRdb stores just in-frame clones and leaves some out. The sample yields 60,000 to 65,000 clones, over 70% seen once. The source was CD4+ T cells from PBMCs cultured with HCoV-OC43 spike peptides, collected before COVID-19 vaccination. Subset of the sample: HCoV-OC43 spike overlapping peptide pool stimulation. These receptors were obtained from a human donor who received a COVID-19 vaccine.

This clone was seen only a few times. This rearrangement joins TRBV4-1 to TRBJ1-1; D gene uncertain. CDR1 and CDR2 (germline): MGHRA, YSYEKL. V dropped 0 bases and J dropped 2 bases, with 13 bases sitting between them. The CDR3 runs 16 residues. The CDR3 loop is CASSQDPDWVNTEAFF. CDR3 in DNA: TGCGCCAGCAGCCAAGACCCAGACTGGGTAAACACTGAAGCTTTCTTT.

The chain is built from TRBV2 and TRBJ2-2, with TRBD1 identical over 10 bases. Looked up from germline, CDR1 is SNHLY and CDR2 is FYNNEI. The CDR3 totals 14 residues. J was trimmed by 6 bases and V by 6 bases; bases with no gene match: 4. CDR3 bases: TGTGCCAGCAGGTCCGGGACAGGGGCCGGGGAGCTGTTTTTT. Protein product: CASRSGTGAGELFF. The full variable domain, completed using reference TRBV2 and TRBJ2-2, is EPEVTQTPSHQVTQMGQEVILRCVPISNHLYFYWYRQILGQKVEFLVSFYNNEISEKSEIFDDQFSVERPDGSNFTLKIRSTKLEDSAMYFCASRSGTGAGELFFGEGSRLTVL.

This clone has a handful of counts. The J gene is TRBJ1-1, the V gene TRBV30; D is possibly TRBD1 (5 bases). The CDR3 runs 13 residues. Germline V CDR1 and CDR2: GTSNPN, SVGIG (reference sequence). The ends were cut back, 1 base at V and 5 bases at J, with 11 bases in the middle. The CDR3 nucleotides read TGTGCCTGGAGTGCGGGGGGGACGACTGAAGCTTTCTTT. Protein: CAWSAGGTTEAFF.

The chain links TRBV2 to TRBJ1-5; 8 bases fit TRBD1. J lost 1 base, V lost 5 bases, and 4 bases had no gene match. This CDR3 is built from 15 residues. CDR1 and CDR2 from the germline V gene are SNHLY and FYNNEI. The CDR3 coding sequence is TGTGCCAGCAGTTGGACAGGGCCGAGCAATCAGCCCCAGCATTTT. It yields the protein CASSWTGPSNQPQHF.

The V call is TRBV3-1 (or the pseudogene TRBV3-2), the J call TRBJ2-2, with TRBD2 matching over 9 bases. The J segment lost 2 bases and the V segment lost 1 base, leaving 2 bases of the junction unmatched. This CDR3 has 16 residues. Germline lookup yields CDR1 LGHDT and CDR2 YNNKEL (reference sequence). The CDR3 spells CASSQGLAANTGELFF. The CDR3 bases are TGTGCCAGCAGCCAAGGACTAGCGGCTAACACCGGGGAGCTGTTTTTT.

V usage is TRBV28 and J usage is TRBJ1-2; 7 positions match TRBD1. There are 15 residues in the CDR3. Trimming took 4 bases from V and 7 from J; bases not matched to a gene: 12. Germline lookup yields CDR1 MDHEN and CDR2 SYDVKM. The CDR3 protein is CASSSHRGPRGGYTF. The CDR3 DNA reads TGTGCCAGCAGTTCTCACAGGGGCCCCAGGGGTGGCTACACCTTC.

CDR3 nucleotides: TGTGCCAGCCGCTCAGGGGATGGGACTGAAGCTTTCTTT. Translation gives CASRSGDGTEAFF. The J gene is TRBJ1-1, the V gene TRBV6-5; perhaps TRBD1 as D (6 bases). V was cut by 8 bases and J by 5 bases, with 15 bases left in between. This CDR3 spans 13 amino acids. Germline lookup yields CDR1 MNHEY and CDR2 SVGAGI.

This sequence joins TRBV5-4 and TRBJ1-2, with a possible D match to TRBD1 (5 bases). This CDR3 has 13 amino acids. V was trimmed by 4 bases and J by 1 base, leaving 8 bases between them. CDR1 is SGHNT, CDR2 YYREEE, per germline (reference sequence). CDR3 region: CASSPTVNYGYTF. CDR3 nucleotides: TGTGCCAGCAGCCCGACAGTTAACTATGGCTACACCTTC.

This sequence joins TRBV12-3 or TRBV12-4 and TRBJ2-1, with D possibly TRBD2 on 6 matching bases. Trimming took 5 bases from V and 15 from J, leaving 20 bases between them. The CDR3 sequence is 13 residues long. The CDR3 protein is CASSTYGGAGWFF. CDR3 DNA: TGTGCCAGCAGTACGTACGGGGGAGCTGGCTGGTTCTTC.

This clone came up once. The V call is TRBV27, the J call TRBJ1-2, with D possibly TRBD1 on 6 matching bases. V dropped 3 bases and J dropped 7 bases, with 15 bases sitting between them. Per germline, CDR1 MNHEY and CDR2 SMNVEV (reference sequence). This CDR3 has 14 residues. The CDR3 nucleotides read TGTGCCAGCAGTTTTAGAGGACAGTATGGTGGCTACACCTTC. Translation: CASSFRGQYGGYTF.

In this sample, this clone turned up once. V usage is TRBV29-1 and J usage is TRBJ1-2; D possibly corresponds to TRBD1 (6 bases). V gave up 4 bases and J gave up 0 bases, with 9 bases separating them. The germline V gene encodes CDR1 SQVTM and CDR2 ANQGSEA. The CDR3 is 13 amino acids. The CDR3, as DNA: TGCAGCGTTGTGGACAGACCTAACTATGGCTACACCTTC. Translating it yields CSVVDRPNYGYTF.

The CDR3 DNA reads as TGTGCCAGCAGCCCGACAGGGGGCGCGAGGAACACTGAAGCTTTCTTT. It encodes CASSPTGGARNTEAFF. The rearrangement joins TRBV28 to TRBJ1-1; 10 bases map to TRBD1. V lost 6 bases to trimming and J lost 1 base; unmatched junction nucleotides: 8. Germline V CDR1 and CDR2: MDHEN, SYDVKM. CDR3 length: 16 residues.

The rearrangement joins TRBV7-2 to TRBJ2-7; TRBD2 matches 8 bases. J was trimmed by 2 bases and V by 1 base; bases with no gene match: 4. Per germline, CDR1 SGHTA and CDR2 FQGNSA. The CDR3 loop spans 15 amino acids. The CDR3 loop is CASSLDGGGPYEQYV. CDR3 coding DNA: TGTGCCAGCAGCTTAGATGGCGGGGGGCCCTACGAGCAGTACGTC.

The chain carries TRBV4-3 and TRBJ1-1, with D possibly matching TRBD1 (6 bases). This CDR3 has 15 residues. Trimming shortened V by 0 bases and J by 5 bases, and 13 bases separated the two germline ends. Germline V gene lookup returns CDR1 LGHNA and CDR2 YSLEER. CDR3 DNA sequence: TGCGCCAGCAGCCAAGATCTTGGGGGCTTGACTGAAGCTTTCTTT. It codes for CASSQDLGGLTEAFF.

The genes are TRBV2 and TRBJ2-3; 16 bases are shared with TRBD2. The J segment lost 4 bases and the V segment lost 7 bases, leaving 11 bases of the junction unmatched. Germline CDR1 is SNHLY and CDR2 is FYNNEI. The CDR3 spans 18 residues. CDR3 residues: CASNVEGTSGGAPDTQYF. The CDR3 DNA is TGTGCCAGCAACGTAGAAGGGACTAGCGGGGGGGCCCCAGATACGCAGTATTTT.

The chain uses TRBV2 and TRBJ2-1, with 8 bases aligning to TRBD2. CDR3 length: 17 amino acids. The V and J ends lost 1 base and 4 bases, in that order; junction bases with no gene match: 9. Germline CDR1 is SNHLY and CDR2 is FYNNEI. The CDR3 reads CASSEGGGGGSYNEQFF. CDR3 DNA sequence: TGTGCCAGCAGTGAAGGTGGTGGCGGGGGGTCGTACAATGAGCAGTTCTTC. Supplemented by reference TRBV2 and TRBJ2-1, the full variable domain reads EPEVTQTPSHQVTQMGQEVILRCVPISNHLYFYWYRQILGQKVEFLVSFYNNEISEKSEIFDDQFSVERPDGSNFTLKIRSTKLEDSAMYFCASSEGGGGGSYNEQFFGPGTRLTVL.

The V gene is TRBV2, the J gene TRBJ2-7; no clear D gene. The CDR3 has 12 residues. Germline V gene data show CDR1 as SNHLY and CDR2 as FYNNEI. Between the trimmed V and J ends, which lost 4 bases and 3 bases, there was a span of 7 bases. CDR3 nucleotide sequence: TGTGCCAGCAGTGCCCAAGACTACGAGCAGTACGTC. As protein: CASSAQDYEQYV.